A single T cell receptor beta chain is shown here with its context. Its antigen is not yet known. Base qualities were left out, and no much larger clone turns up one base away. This record comes from a study of cytomegalovirus exposure and HLA in healthy donors (dated by TCRdb to the late 2010s). With regard to the full study: An earlier analysis of some 600 of the donors reported 250 to 300 Gb of sequence data and 117 million unique TCR beta sequences obtained from 150 million to 200 million T cells. About 300 gigabases of sequencing data and around 87 million unique TCR sequences were included in an early release covering roughly 600 HLA-typed donors. Of the 300 to 400 genotyped donors, 81% fell in the genetic ancestry cluster associated with self-reported Caucasian donors. The study aimed to test whether cataloging public T cell receptors could reveal signatures of past pathogen exposure. The study profiled the T cell repertoires of hundreds of subjects by immunosequencing and related them to cytomegalovirus serostatus. Along with the roughly 610-subject first cohort, a separate validation cohort of around 120 different subjects was used. To predict cytomegalovirus infection status, the study brought together high-throughput TCR immunosequencing, statistical association of individual TCRs with disease status, and machine learning. To study patterns of TCR occurrence, a later analysis re-analyzed previously published TCR beta repertoires from 666 donors and added high-resolution HLA genotyping. The later analysis used no new phenotypic data to find candidate immune exposures, relying instead on TCR beta sequences and their occurrence across donors. An earlier analysis of roughly 600 of the donors used high-throughput TCR beta sequencing to judge whether each TCR beta V gene segment behaved as functional or pseudogenic. Donor age, sex, ethnicity and CMV serostatus were compiled together with the repertoire data. A later genetic analysis used genome-wide SNP genotypes for 398 of the 666 donors, treating that subset as a discovery cohort. All discovery cohort repertoires had been generated on a single sequencing platform. HLA typing included class I and class II loci at four-digit resolution. The number of typed donors differed by locus: roughly 629-640 for A, B, C, DRB1 and DQB1; approximately 530 for DQA1; around 580 for DPA1; and around 490 for DPB1. Roughly 5 DR-DQ haplotypes were treated as single units for association and clustering because of strong linkage in the cohort. Among about 370 genotyped donors of the cohort, an average of roughly 230,000 unique TCR beta nucleotide sequences was sequenced per donor, of which about 18% were non-productive.

Reading from cysteine to phenylalanine, the CDR3 counts 14 amino acids. Here the CDR3 DNA is all that survives: 42 bases in frame from base 1. Taken from the germline V gene, the CDR1 and CDR2 loops are SGHVS and FNYEAQ. Compared with germline, V lacks 5 bases and J lacks 5 bases; bases without a gene match: 8. The paper as a whole reports these results and caveats: Compared with equally common non-associated chains, HLA-associated TCR beta chains in a later analysis were more clonally expanded and had lower generation probabilities. It was suggested by the authors that the approach could potentially be generalized to other disease states and immunological phenotypes. A later analysis found that most CMV-associated TCR beta chains appeared HLA-restricted, with HLA associations seemingly driven largely by CMV exposure. The 87-base-pair reads could not distinguish some IMGT-functional V segments, including TRBV6-2 and TRBV6-3, so those segments were excluded. Because HLA typing was unavailable for some donors at each locus, only the typed subset was used in association tests. Because counts were too low, 15 to 20 rarely observed V segments, including chromosome 9 orphons, were left out of the earlier analysis of about 620 of the donors. For the cohort, immune exposure information was limited to CMV serostatus. The study gave a list of 150 to 200 TCR beta chains associated with cytomegalovirus. Correlated functional status among segregating V segments might reflect linkage disequilibrium, but an unknown experimental factor could not be ruled out. This cohort had only TCR beta chains sequenced, and the lack of alpha or paired-chain data limited which features could be detected. In vitro tests confirmed that a few of the cytomegalovirus-associated TCR beta chains recognize cytomegalovirus antigens. According to a later analysis, TCR association rates differed among HLA loci, with DRB1 alleles showing the most associated TCRs and HLA-C alleles showing the fewest. Strong co-occurrence of HLA alleles, especially DR and DQ, made assigning TCR associations to individual alleles difficult. Compared with the 666-donor mean, donors in an Asian-associated ancestry cluster had fewer N-insertions in productive TCRs, according to a later genetic analysis. The presence/absence analyses assumed that sequencing depth was roughly uniform across donors, and that assumption may not be true. Most TCR sequences were observed very rarely across donors, whereas some public TCRs were present in many individuals. A cluster of highly shared sequence variants was judged likely to represent a technical artifact of the sequencing pipeline. In both the original and validation cohorts, the classifier was reported to diagnose cytomegalovirus status with high specificity and sensitivity. V-gene and J-gene trimming of TCR beta chains was associated with a missense DCLRE1C variant in a later genetic analysis, and the association was replicated in an independent cohort. A later analysis reported that several top co-occurrence clusters appeared linked to parvovirus B19, influenza, CMV and Epstein-Barr virus. A further reported finding was that TCR beta sequences accurately predicted the HLA-A and HLA-B alleles for most subjects in the first cohort. In an earlier analysis of 587 of the donors, most TCR beta V segments appeared in productive rearrangements about 87% or about 30% of the time, broadly matching IMGT annotations. A later analysis associated 17,000 or so TCR beta sequences with specific HLA alleles at a false discovery rate of 0.05.

Library prep was done by the immunoSEQ multiplex PCR assay. For the multiplex PCR, a mixture combining 60 forward primers for TCR Vbeta segments and 13 reverse primers for TCR Jbeta segments was used. A multiplex PCR assay on genomic DNA amplified the CDR3 region of rearranged TCR beta genes. Amplified TCR beta libraries were sequenced as 87-base-pair reads on the Illumina HiSeq System. The original methods were these. Across the 666 repertoires, a later analysis counted 80 million or so unique TCR beta chains, 9.5 million to 13 million of which were shared by at least two donors. Raw reads were error-corrected and collapsed into unique sequences by a nearest-neighbor algorithm in which closely related sequences were merged to remove PCR and sequencing errors. CDR3 sequences were aligned to IMGT reference sequences to assign V, D and J gene segments. For a sequence to be retained, a match of at least six nucleotides to both a V gene segment and a J gene segment was required. A rearrangement counted as productive if the CDR3 had no stop codons and remained in frame with V and J, and every other rearrangement counted as non-productive. Following IMGT convention, CDR3 was defined as the stretch from the second conserved V-encoded cysteine up to the conserved J-encoded phenylalanine. In an earlier analysis of some 550 of the donors, sequences lacking an unambiguous match to a single V gene segment were excluded. In an earlier analysis of about 590 of the donors, a V segment was called functional when productive rearrangements were above 56.7%, and segregating when the standard deviation between donors exceeded 5%. A statistical classification framework was built for diagnosing cytomegalovirus status from the catalog of TCR beta chain sequences. In a later analysis, TCR nucleotide sequences were compared against IMGT/GENE-DB human TR gene sequences so that V and J genes could be assigned. Using the TCRdist pipeline, a later analysis assigned CDR3 sequences along with most-parsimonious VDJ recombination scenarios. In a later analysis, each TCR beta chain was defined by its CDR3 amino acid sequence together with its V-gene family, and reads without a unique V-gene family were excluded. A later analysis removed 450 to 600 highly shared, low-generation-probability nucleotide sequences to deal with suspected cross-contamination and a sequencing artifact. In a later analysis, a clonal expansion index for each public chain was calculated from normalized within-repertoire ranks of inferred template counts. A later analysis computed generation probabilities with a VDJ recombination model fitted to out-of-frame rearrangements, and checked the results against IGoR. In a later analysis, hypergeometric tests were used to score TCR-TCR, TCR-HLA and TCR-CMV co-occurrence, with a repertoire-size bias correction applied to TCR pairs. To estimate false discovery rates, a later analysis permuted the HLA or CMV assignments 20 times. In a later analysis, co-occurring TCRs were grouped using DBSCAN, and TCRdist sequence similarity was added for clustering within HLA-allele-positive subsets. For co-occurrence clustering, repertoires with fewer than 30,000 or more than 120,000 public chains were excluded, along with five or six repertoires with anomalous nucleotide sharing. The clones in this table, taken by TCRdb from immuneACCESS, are in-frame only. Not every clone is retained; where verified, under half of the shortfall comes from an unresolved V gene, and the cause of the rest is unknown. V and J calls and clone size are those listed in that table; D and trimming were worked out from the DNA. Across this sample there are about 150,000 clones, with over 75% seen only once. The ten most abundant clones make up 1% of the sample.

The cohort comprised approximately 700 healthy bone marrow donors. Cohort members were all nominally healthy when sampled, although unrecorded immune exposures were likely present. The donor was CMV seropositive and belonged to the group of over 250 seropositive cohort members. A peripheral blood sample was collected from each donor, and TCR beta sequencing was performed on peripheral blood mononuclear cells. Genomic DNA was extracted from the blood cell samples with the Qiagen DNeasy Blood Extraction Kit. The clonotype originates from a woman in her 50s in good health and CMV-seropositive. Sample: PBMCs. The rearrangement joined TRBV7-6 to TRBJ1-1, with 7 central nucleotides matching TRBD1. The DNA sequence reads TGTGCCAGCAGCCTTAGGGACAGCGGTACTGAAGCTTTCTTT. This is translated as CASSLRDSGTEAFF.